This entry concerns a single T cell receptor beta chain. No antigen is known for it. This specimen comes from a study of blood T cells in healthy people across ages. Whole-study results and caveats: A strong correlation was seen between TCR beta diversity and naive T cell percentage.

Samples had at least 7 million PBMCs isolated from them. Alongside a J-beta primer mix, a sample-barcoded 5' primer served in a second PCR lasting 7 to 11 cycles. Each of the cDNA molecules was tagged by a template-switch adaptor with 12 random nucleotides. TCRdb called the 5' RACE reads again in MiXCR, with one record for every CDR3 protein. This sample carries approximately 690,000 distinct CDR3 sequences, 58% of them seen once, and the ten largest clones take around 37%. Trimming removed 4 bases at V and 4 bases at J, with 18 bases between. Per the germline V gene, CDR1 is SQVTM and CDR2 is ANQGSEA. The CDR3 covers 15 residues.

The source of this sequence is a man in his 60s in good health. The chain employs TRBV29-1 and TRBJ2-3, with D maybe TRBD2 (6 bases). The sequenced sample was blood. Written as DNA, the CDR3 is TGCAGCGTTGCTGGGGTCGGGAGAGGGGCAGATACGCAGTATTTT. Protein: CSVAGVGRGADTQYF.